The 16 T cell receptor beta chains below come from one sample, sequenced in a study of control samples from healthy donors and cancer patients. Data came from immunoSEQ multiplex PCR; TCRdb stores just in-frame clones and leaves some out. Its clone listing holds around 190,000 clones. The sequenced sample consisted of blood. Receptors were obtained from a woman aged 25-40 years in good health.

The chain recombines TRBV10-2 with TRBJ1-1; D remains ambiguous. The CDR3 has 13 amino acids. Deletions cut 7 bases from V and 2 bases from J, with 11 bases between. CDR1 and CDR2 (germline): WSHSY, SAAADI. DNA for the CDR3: TGCGCCAGCATAAACCCAGTTAACACTGAAGCTTTCTTT. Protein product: CASINPVNTEAFF.

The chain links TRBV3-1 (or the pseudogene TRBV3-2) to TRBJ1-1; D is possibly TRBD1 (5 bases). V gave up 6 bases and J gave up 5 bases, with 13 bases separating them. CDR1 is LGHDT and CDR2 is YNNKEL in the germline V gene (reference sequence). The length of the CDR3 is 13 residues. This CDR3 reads CASSRLGGTEAFF. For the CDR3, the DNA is TGTGCCAGCAGTCGACTCGGGGGGACTGAAGCTTTCTTT.

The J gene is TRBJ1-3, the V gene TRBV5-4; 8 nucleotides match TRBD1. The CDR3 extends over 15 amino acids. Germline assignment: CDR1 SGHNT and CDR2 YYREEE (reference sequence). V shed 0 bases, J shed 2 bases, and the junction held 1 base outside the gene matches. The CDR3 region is CASSLDRGTGNTIYF. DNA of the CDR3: TGTGCCAGCAGCTTGGACAGGGGGACTGGAAACACCATATATTTT.

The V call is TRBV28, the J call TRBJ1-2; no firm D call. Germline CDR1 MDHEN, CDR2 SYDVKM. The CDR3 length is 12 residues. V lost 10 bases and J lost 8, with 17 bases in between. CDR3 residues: CATYGRVEGYTF. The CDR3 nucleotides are TGTGCCACCTACGGGAGGGTGGAAGGCTACACCTTC.

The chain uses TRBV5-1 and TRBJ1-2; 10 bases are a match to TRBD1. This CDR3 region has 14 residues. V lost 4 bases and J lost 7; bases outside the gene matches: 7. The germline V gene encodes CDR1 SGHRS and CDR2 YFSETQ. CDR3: CASSAGQGRGGYTF. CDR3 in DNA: TGCGCCAGCAGCGCGGGACAGGGGCGTGGTGGCTACACCTTC.

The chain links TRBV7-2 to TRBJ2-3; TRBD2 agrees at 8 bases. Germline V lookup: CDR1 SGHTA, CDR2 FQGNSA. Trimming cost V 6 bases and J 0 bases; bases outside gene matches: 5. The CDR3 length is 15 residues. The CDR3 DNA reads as TGTGCCAGCAGACCCCAGCGGGGGAGCACAGATACGCAGTATTTT. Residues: CASRPQRGSTDTQYF.

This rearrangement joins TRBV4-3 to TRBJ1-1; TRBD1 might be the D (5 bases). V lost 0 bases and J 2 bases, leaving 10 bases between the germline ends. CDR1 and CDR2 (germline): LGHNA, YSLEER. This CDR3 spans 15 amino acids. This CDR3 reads CASSQDVQGNTEAFF. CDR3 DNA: TGCGCCAGCAGCCAAGATGTCCAGGGCAACACTGAAGCTTTCTTT.

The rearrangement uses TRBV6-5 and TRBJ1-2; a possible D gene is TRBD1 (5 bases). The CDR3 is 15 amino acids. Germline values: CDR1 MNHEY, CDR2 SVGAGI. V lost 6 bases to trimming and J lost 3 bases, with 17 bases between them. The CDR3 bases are TGTGCCAGCAGACACTTCCCGAGGGGACACTATGGCTACACCTTC. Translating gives CASRHFPRGHYGYTF.

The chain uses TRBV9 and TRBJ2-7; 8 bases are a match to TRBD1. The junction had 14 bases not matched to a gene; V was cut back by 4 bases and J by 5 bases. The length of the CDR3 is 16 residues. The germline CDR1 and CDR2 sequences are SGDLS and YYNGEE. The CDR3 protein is CASSPWGRQGANEQYF. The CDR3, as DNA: TGTGCCAGCAGCCCCTGGGGTCGGCAGGGGGCCAACGAGCAGTACTTC.

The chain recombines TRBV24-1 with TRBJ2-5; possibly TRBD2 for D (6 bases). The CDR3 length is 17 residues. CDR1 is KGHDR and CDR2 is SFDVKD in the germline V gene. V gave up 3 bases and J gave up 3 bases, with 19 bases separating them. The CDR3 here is CATSDRGVGRKEETQYF. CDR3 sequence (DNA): TGTGCCACCAGTGATCGCGGGGTGGGCAGGAAGGAAGAGACCCAGTACTTC.

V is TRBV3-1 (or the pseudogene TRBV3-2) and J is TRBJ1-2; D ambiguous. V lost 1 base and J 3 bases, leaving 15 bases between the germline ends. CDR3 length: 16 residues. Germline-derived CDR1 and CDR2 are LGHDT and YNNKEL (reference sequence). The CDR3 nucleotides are TGTGCCAGCAGCCAAGCCGTCTGGGGTAACTACTATGGCTACACCTTC. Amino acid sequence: CASSQAVWGNYYGYTF.

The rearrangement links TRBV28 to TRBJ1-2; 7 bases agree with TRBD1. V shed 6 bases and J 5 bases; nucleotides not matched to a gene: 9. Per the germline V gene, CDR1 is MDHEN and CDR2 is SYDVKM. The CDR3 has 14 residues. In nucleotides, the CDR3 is TGTGCCAGCAGACCCCAGGGGGGCGTGTATGGCTACACCTTC. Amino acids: CASRPQGGVYGYTF.

CDR3 loop: CASSLTRVNYGYTF. DNA for the CDR3: TGTGCCAGCAGCCTAACCCGGGTGAACTATGGCTACACCTTC. V and J are TRBV7-2 and TRBJ1-2, with D hard to call. Trimming removed 5 bases at V and 2 bases at J, with 12 bases between. In germline, CDR1 is SGHTA, CDR2 FQGNSA. The CDR3 covers 14 residues.

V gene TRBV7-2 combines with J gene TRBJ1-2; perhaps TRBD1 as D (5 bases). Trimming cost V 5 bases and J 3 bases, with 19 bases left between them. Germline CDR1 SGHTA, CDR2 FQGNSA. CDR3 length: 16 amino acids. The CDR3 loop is CASSPRGGGTDYGYTF. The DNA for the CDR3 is TGTGCCAGCAGCCCCCGGGGTGGGGGGACGGACTATGGCTACACCTTC.

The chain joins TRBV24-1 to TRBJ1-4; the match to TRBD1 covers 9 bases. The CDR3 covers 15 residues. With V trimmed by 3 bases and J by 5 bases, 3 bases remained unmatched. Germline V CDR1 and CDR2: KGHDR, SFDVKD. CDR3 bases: TGTGCCACCAGTGATCCCGGGACAGGGAATGAAAAACTGTTTTTT. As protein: CATSDPGTGNEKLFF.

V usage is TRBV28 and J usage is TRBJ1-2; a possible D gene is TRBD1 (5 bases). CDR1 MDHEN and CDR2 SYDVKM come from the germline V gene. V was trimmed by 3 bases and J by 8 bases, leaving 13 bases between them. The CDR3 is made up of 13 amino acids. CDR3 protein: CASSFGSGRGYTF. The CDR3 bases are TGTGCCAGCAGTTTTGGGTCAGGGCGAGGCTACACCTTC.